The 28 T cell receptor beta chains in this list originate from one sample, sequenced in a study of cytotoxic CD8 clonotypes in ibrutinib-treated CLL. Produced via immunoSEQ multiplex PCR; TCRdb's table is partial and in-frame only. This table has about 140,000 clones, approximately 80% appearing once. The input for sequencing was PBMCs, taken after 12 months of ibrutinib treatment. Every receptor here comes from a human donor with chronic lymphocytic leukemia.

This clone has at least ten counts. The DNA of the CDR3 is TGTGCCACCAAAGCCGGGACTAGCGTCGCCGGGGAGCTGTTTTTT. Encoded protein: CATKAGTSVAGELFF. This chain connects TRBV7-3 to TRBJ2-2; 10 positions match TRBD2. With 10 bases clipped from V and 6 bases from J, the junction kept 11 bases outside the gene matches. The CDR3 length is 15 residues. Germline CDR1 is SGHTA and CDR2 is FQGTGA.

The chain recombines TRBV9 with TRBJ1-1; D gene uncertain. The ends were cut back, 0 bases at V and 1 base at J, with 7 bases in the middle. CDR3 length: 14 residues. Per germline, CDR1 SGDLS and CDR2 YYNGEE. The CDR3 sequence: CASSVVPANTEAFF. In DNA, the CDR3 is TGTGCCAGCAGCGTAGTACCCGCGAACACTGAAGCTTTCTTT.

This rearrangement joins TRBV5-5 to TRBJ1-3; D might be TRBD1 (6 bases). Trimming removed 4 bases from V and 0 bases from J, with 11 bases in between. The CDR3 totals 15 residues. Germline loops: CDR1 SGHKS, CDR2 YYEKEE (reference sequence). CDR3 sequence reads: CASSRRTDSGNTIYF. CDR3 sequence (DNA): TGTGCCAGCAGCCGCCGGACAGACTCTGGAAACACCATATATTTT.

V and J are TRBV7-2 and TRBJ1-2, with 7 bases identical to TRBD1. With V trimmed by 1 base and J by 6 bases, 5 bases remained unmatched. CDR3 length equals 14 residues. Germline CDR1 SGHTA, CDR2 FQGNSA. The CDR3 DNA follows: TGTGCCAGCAGCTTAGAAGACAGGGTCGATGGCTACACCTTC. Amino acid sequence: CASSLEDRVDGYTF.

The J gene is TRBJ2-2, the V gene TRBV18; D may be TRBD1 (6 bases). The CDR3 consists of 17 residues. Trimming shortened V by 7 bases and J by 1 base, and 19 bases separated the two germline ends. Germline V gives CDR1 KGHSH, CDR2 LQKENI. CDR3 sequence (DNA): TGTGCCAGCTTTGGGGTGAGACAGGAACTGAACACCGGGGAGCTGTTTTTT. Protein: CASFGVRQELNTGELFF. The complete variable domain, with remaining parts taken from reference TRBV18 and TRBJ2-2, reads NAGVMQNPRHLVRRRGQEARLRCSPMKGHSHVYWYRQLPEEGLKFMVYLQKENIIDESGMPKERFSAEFPKEGPSILRIQQVVRGDSAAYFCASFGVRQELNTGELFFGEGSRLTVL.

The rearrangement joins TRBV29-1 to TRBJ2-3; TRBD2 matches at 9 bases. The CDR3 is 14 residues long. The germline CDR1 and CDR2 sequences are SQVTM and ANQGSEA. With 7 bases clipped from V and 3 bases from J, the junction kept 8 bases outside the gene matches. CDR3 sequence reads: CSESLAGTTDTQYF. The CDR3 bases are TGCAGCGAATCACTAGCGGGCACGACAGATACGCAGTATTTT.

This rearrangement joins TRBV6-5 to TRBJ2-3; 7 bases align to TRBD2. J lost 4 bases, V lost 5 bases, and 6 bases had no gene match. The CDR3 extends over 14 amino acids. Germline V gene lookup returns CDR1 MNHEY and CDR2 SVGAGI. The CDR3 loop reads CASSPLGGADTQYF. CDR3 DNA: TGTGCCAGCAGTCCCTTGGGGGGGGCAGATACGCAGTATTTT.

The chain joins TRBV5-6 to TRBJ1-1; D may be TRBD1 (6 bases). The CDR3 totals 14 residues. In germline, CDR1 is SGHDT, CDR2 YYEEEE. V dropped 7 bases and J dropped 0 bases, with 13 bases sitting between them. DNA of the CDR3: TGTGCCAGCTACAGGGCCTACATGAACACTGAAGCTTTCTTT. It yields the protein CASYRAYMNTEAFF.

The rearrangement links TRBV6-5 to TRBJ2-7; 8 bases agree with TRBD1. V shed 6 bases, J shed 1 base, and the junction held 5 bases outside the gene matches. CDR1 MNHEY and CDR2 SVGAGI come from the germline V gene. This CDR3 is 14 amino acids long. The CDR3 bases are TGTGCCAGCAGCTTGGACAGGGATTCCTACGAGCAGTACTTC. Protein sequence: CASSLDRDSYEQYF.

This chain connects TRBV7-6 to TRBJ1-4, with D maybe TRBD1 (5 bases). The CDR3 contains 15 residues. Per germline, CDR1 SGHVS and CDR2 FNYEAQ. Trimming shortened V by 5 bases and J by 6 bases, and 16 bases separated the two germline ends. The DNA of the CDR3 is TGTGCCAGCAGCCCCTTAAACCAGGGTCATGAAAAACTGTTTTTT. Translated: CASSPLNQGHEKLFF.

The chain carries TRBV19 and TRBJ2-7; 9 bases are a match to TRBD1. Germline V gene sequence: CDR1 LNHDA, CDR2 SQIVND (reference sequence). The CDR3 contains 16 residues. Unmatched junction bases numbered 10, after V lost 5 bases and J lost 2 bases. DNA for the CDR3: TGTGCCAGTAGTTATTCCCTCGGGACAGGGACCTACGAGCAGTACTTC. Amino acid sequence: CASSYSLGTGTYEQYF. The full variable domain, completed using reference TRBV19 and TRBJ2-7, is DGGITQSPKYLFRKEGQNVTLSCEQNLNHDAMYWYRQDPGQGLRLIYYSQIVNDFQKGDIAEGYSVSREKKESFPLTVTSAQKNPTAFYLCASSYSLGTGTYEQYFGPGTRLTVT.

This chain joins TRBV25-1 and TRBJ1-1, with D possibly matching TRBD1 (5 bases). Germline V gene lookup returns CDR1 MGHDK and CDR2 SYGVNS. This CDR3 is 15 amino acids long. Trimming took 5 bases from V and 2 from J, leaving 15 bases between them. CDR3: CASSTGTARNTEAFF. CDR3 DNA: TGTGCCAGCAGTACCGGGACCGCCCGCAACACTGAAGCTTTCTTT.

The chain joins TRBV2 to TRBJ2-5; D is uncertain. CDR3 length: 11 amino acids. The germline gives CDR1 SNHLY, CDR2 FYNNEI. Trimming shortened V by 4 bases and J by 5 bases, and 5 bases separated the two germline ends. The CDR3 loop is CASSAEETQYF. The CDR3 DNA reads as TGTGCCAGCAGTGCTGAGGAGACCCAGTACTTC. The full variable domain, rest sourced from reference TRBV2 and TRBJ2-5, is EPEVTQTPSHQVTQMGQEVILRCVPISNHLYFYWYRQILGQKVEFLVSFYNNEISEKSEIFDDQFSVERPDGSNFTLKIRSTKLEDSAMYFCASSAEETQYFGPGTRLLVL.

This clone has a handful of counts. The chain is built from TRBV7-2 and TRBJ2-7; 15 bases fit TRBD2. Trimming removed 0 bases from V and 1 base from J; junction bases left unmatched: 4. Germline V lookup: CDR1 SGHTA, CDR2 FQGNSA. The CDR3 has 18 amino acids. The DNA of the CDR3 is TGTGCCAGCAGCTTAGCCGGACTAGCGGGAGGGTTTTCCTACGAGCAGTACTTC. Protein sequence: CASSLAGLAGGFSYEQYF.

The rearrangement links TRBV6-1 to TRBJ1-5; a possible D gene is TRBD1 (5 bases). Looked up from germline, CDR1 is MNHNS and CDR2 is SASEGT. The CDR3 runs to 16 residues. V lost 2 bases and J lost 6, with 17 bases in between. CDR3 nucleotide sequence: TGTGCCAGCAGTGAACCTGGCTCAGGGTGGGGTCAGCCCCAGCATTTT. It codes for CASSEPGSGWGQPQHF.

J is TRBJ1-4 and V is TRBV5-1; D is perhaps TRBD1 (6 bases). This CDR3 region has 15 residues. The germline V gene encodes CDR1 SGHRS and CDR2 YFSETQ. V was pared by 5 bases and J by 5 bases, with 16 bases between. This CDR3 is CASRDRGEGNEKLFF. Here the CDR3 DNA reads TGCGCCAGCAGAGATAGGGGGGAAGGCAATGAAAAACTGTTTTTT.

The table lists this clone with a count of one. The gene calls are TRBV28 and TRBJ1-1; D remains unclear. The CDR3 sequence is 13 residues long. Germline V lookup: CDR1 MDHEN, CDR2 SYDVKM. V shed 3 bases and J shed 5 bases, with 10 bases lying between them. The CDR3 DNA is TGTGCCAGCAGTTTCAGCATGGGTACTGAAGCTTTCTTT. Translated: CASSFSMGTEAFF.

J is TRBJ2-7 and V is TRBV5-1, with a tentative D call TRBD2 (5 bases). Germline lookup yields CDR1 SGHRS and CDR2 YFSETQ. This CDR3 spans 11 amino acids. Trimming stripped 5 bases from V and 3 bases from J, with 6 bases between. DNA for the CDR3: TGCGCCAGCAGTGAGGGCTACGAGCAGTACTTC. Its translation is CASSEGYEQYF. The variable domain in full, with the rest retrieved from reference TRBV5-1 and TRBJ2-7, is KAGVTQTPRYLIKTRGQQVTLSCSPISGHRSVSWYQQTPGQGLQFLFEYFSETQRNKGNFPGRFSGRQFSNSRSEMNVSTLELGDSALYLCASSEGYEQYFGPGTRLTVT.

This chain connects TRBV28 to TRBJ2-1; 7 bases map to TRBD1. Germline V CDR1 and CDR2: MDHEN, SYDVKM. V lost 7 bases, J lost 0 bases, and 0 bases stayed unmatched. This CDR3 spans 13 amino acids. CDR3 loop: CASTGGSYNEQFF. CDR3 DNA sequence: TGTGCCAGCACAGGGGGCTCCTACAATGAGCAGTTCTTC.

The rearrangement links TRBV27 to TRBJ2-7; D is ambiguous. The CDR3 is 9 amino acids. CDR1 is MNHEY and CDR2 is SMNVEV in the germline V gene (reference sequence). V lost 6 bases, J lost 3 bases, and 0 bases lay in between. CDR3 nucleotide sequence: TGTGCCAGCAGCTACGAGCAGTACTTC. The encoded protein is CASSYEQYF.

The V call is TRBV27, the J call TRBJ2-3, with 10 bases lining up with TRBD2. This CDR3 is 15 amino acids long. CDR1 and CDR2 from the germline V gene are MNHEY and SMNVEV (reference sequence). The J segment lost 4 bases and the V segment lost 7 bases, leaving 8 bases of the junction unmatched. The CDR3 coding sequence is TGTGCCAGCAAGCCGGGACTAGCGTCCCCAGATACGCAGTATTTT. Encoded protein: CASKPGLASPDTQYF.

This CDR3 is CASSLGVWTEQYF. DNA for the CDR3: TGTGCCAGCAGCCTCGGGGTATGGACCGAGCAGTACTTC. V gene TRBV6-5 combines with J gene TRBJ2-7, with TRBD2 as a possible D gene (5 bases). CDR1 and CDR2 from the germline V gene are MNHEY and SVGAGI. The germline V and J ends were trimmed by 6 bases and 6 bases, with 15 bases remaining between them. The CDR3 contains 13 residues.

The J gene is TRBJ2-3, the V gene TRBV29-1; 10 positions agree with TRBD2. The CDR3 has 17 residues. Germline CDR1 reads SQVTM; CDR2 reads ANQGSEA. The junction had 16 bases not matched to a gene; V was cut back by 6 bases and J by 4 bases. This chain's CDR3 is CSVQPIPGTSVPDTQYF. DNA for the CDR3: TGCAGCGTCCAACCTATCCCCGGGACTAGCGTCCCAGATACGCAGTATTTT.

This rearrangement joins TRBV28 to TRBJ1-3; D ambiguous. There are 15 residues in the CDR3. V lost 5 bases and J 0 bases, leaving 11 bases between the germline ends. From germline, CDR1 is MDHEN and CDR2 SYDVKM. The CDR3 spells CASSDPTVSGNTIYF. CDR3 sequence (DNA): TGTGCCAGCAGTGATCCCACCGTCTCTGGAAACACCATATATTTT.

The chain couples TRBV5-1 to TRBJ1-1, with no clear D. CDR3 size: 14 residues. CDR1 SGHRS and CDR2 YFSETQ come from the germline V gene. The germline V and J ends were trimmed by 1 base and 3 bases, with 10 bases remaining between them. CDR3 bases: TGCGCCAGCAGCTTGCTCCTCACGGACACTGAAGCTTTCTTT. Translating it yields CASSLLLTDTEAFF.

The gene calls are TRBV11-2 and TRBJ2-5; D tentatively fits TRBD1 or TRBD2 (6 bases each). The CDR3 loop spans 13 amino acids. Trimming pared 1 base from V and 5 bases from J, leaving 8 bases between. Germline lookup yields CDR1 SGHAT and CDR2 FQNNGV. The CDR3 region is CASSLGGGETQYF. In nucleotides, the CDR3 is TGTGCCAGCAGCTTAGGAGGGGGGGAGACCCAGTACTTC.

This clone was found many times. This chain links TRBV5-6 with TRBJ1-4; D is uncertain. CDR3 length: 12 amino acids. The germline V and J ends were trimmed by 2 bases and 6 bases, with 5 bases remaining between them. Germline assignment: CDR1 SGHDT and CDR2 YYEEEE. The chain's CDR3 is CASSLGDEKLFF. In DNA, the CDR3 is TGTGCCAGCAGCTTAGGCGATGAAAAACTGTTTTTT.

The chain combines TRBV28 with TRBJ1-2; TRBD1 might be the D (5 bases). V was pared by 5 bases and J by 8 bases, with 12 bases between. The length of the CDR3 is 12 residues. CDR1 MDHEN and CDR2 SYDVKM come from the germline V gene. CDR3 bases: TGTGCCAGCAGTGGTCAGGGCTGGGGCTACACCTTC. Translation gives CASSGQGWGYTF.